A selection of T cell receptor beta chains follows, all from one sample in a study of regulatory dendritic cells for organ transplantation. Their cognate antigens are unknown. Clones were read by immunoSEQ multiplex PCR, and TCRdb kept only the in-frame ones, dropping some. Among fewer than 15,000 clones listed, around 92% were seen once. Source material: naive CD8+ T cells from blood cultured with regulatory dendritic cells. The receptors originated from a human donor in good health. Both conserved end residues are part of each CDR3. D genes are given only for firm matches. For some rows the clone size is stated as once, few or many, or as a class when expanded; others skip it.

CASSYGGGMSTDTQYF | TGTGCCAGCAGTTACGGCGGGGGGATGAGCACAGATACGCAGTATTTT | - | TRBD2 | TRBJ2-3 | TRBV6-5
CASSRTGFGNEQFF | TGTGCCAGCAGCCGGACAGGCTTTGGCAATGAGCAGTTCTTC | - | TRBD1 | TRBJ2-1 | TRBV5-4
CASSEEPYIKDTQYF | TGCGCCAGCAGTGAGGAGCCGTACATAAAGGATACGCAGTATTTT | - | - | TRBJ2-3 | TRBV10-1
CAWRRETEAFF | TGTGCCTGGAGAAGGGAGACTGAAGCTTTCTTT | few | - | TRBJ1-1 | TRBV30
CAGSTGSYGYTF | TGTGCCGGATCTACAGGGTCCTATGGCTACACCTTC | few | - | TRBJ1-2 | TRBV19
CASSLLGASGGELFF | TGTGCCAGCAGCCTCTTAGGAGCCTCTGGCGGGGAGCTGTTTTTT | few | - | TRBJ2-2 | TRBV4-2
CAISEGSRGTQYF | TGTGCCATCAGTGAGGGGTCCCGGGGGACCCAGTACTTC | once | - | TRBJ2-5 | TRBV10-3
CASSFLGVGRRGSETQYF | TGTGCCAGCAGCTTTCTAGGGGTTGGGCGGCGCGGTTCGGAGACCCAGTACTTC | - | - | TRBJ2-5 | TRBV7-8
CASSPTPRWEGATDTQYF | TGTGCCAGCAGCCCCACCCCTCGATGGGAGGGGGCCACAGATACGCAGTATTTT | - | - | TRBJ2-3 | TRBV4-2
CASSIYRGEVETQYF | TGTGCCAGCAGCATTTACAGGGGGGAAGTTGAGACCCAGTACTTC | - | TRBD1 | TRBJ2-5 | TRBV7-9
CASSPSGADGANVLTF | TGTGCCAGCAGCCCCTCGGGGGCTGATGGGGCCAACGTCCTGACTTTC | - | - | TRBJ2-6 | TRBV9
CASSFRTGGWTEAFF | TGCGCCAGCAGCTTCAGGACAGGGGGTTGGACTGAAGCTTTCTTT | - | TRBD1 | TRBJ1-1 | TRBV5-1
CASSPAIPDRGGSYEQYF | TGTGCCAGCAGCCCAGCGATACCCGACAGGGGGGGCTCCTACGAGCAGTACTTC | few | TRBD1 | TRBJ2-7 | TRBV7-9
CASGLSYEQYF | TGTGCCAGCGGCCTATCCTACGAGCAGTACTTC | - | - | TRBJ2-7 | TRBV6-6
CASTSSFSSYEQYF | TGCGCCAGCACGAGTAGCTTCTCCTCCTACGAGCAGTACTTC | - | - | TRBJ2-7 | TRBV10-2
CASRRAYGYTF | TGTGCCAGCCGGAGAGCCTATGGCTACACCTTC | - | - | TRBJ1-2 | TRBV6-5
CASSGETSGRVTGEQFF | TGTGCCAGCAGTGGAGAGACTAGCGGGAGGGTCACCGGAGAGCAGTTCTTC | - | TRBD2 | TRBJ2-1 | TRBV6-1
CASSPGILLTDTQYF | TGTGCCAGCAGCCCGGGCATACTTTTAACAGATACGCAGTATTTT | - | - | TRBJ2-3 | TRBV13
CASSPGPLYGYTF | TGTGCCAGCAGCCCCGGGCCCCTCTATGGCTACACCTTC | - | - | TRBJ1-2 | TRBV7-9
CASSLERTGNYYGYTF | TGTGCCAGCTCACTCGAGAGGACAGGGAACTACTATGGCTACACCTTC | few | TRBD1 | TRBJ1-2 | TRBV18
CAWDGSGHRVFF | TGTGCCTGGGATGGGTCTGGGCATAGGGTTTTCTTT | few | - | TRBJ1-1 | TRBV30
CASSLRPGQTSGATDEQFF | TGTGCCAGCAGCTTGCGCCCGGGACAGACTAGCGGGGCCACCGATGAGCAGTTCTTC | - | TRBD2 | TRBJ2-1 | TRBV11-2
CASSLFSRARRIDGYTF | TGTGCCAGCAGCCTCTTTTCCAGGGCCCGTCGCATAGATGGCTACACCTTC | - | - | TRBJ1-2 | TRBV7-8
CAWSGGHEQYF | TGTGCCTGGAGTGGAGGGCACGAGCAGTACTTC | once | - | TRBJ2-7 | TRBV30
CSVVDGSTDTQYF | TGCAGCGTAGTAGACGGGAGCACAGATACGCAGTATTTT | - | - | TRBJ2-3 | TRBV29-1
CASSFVGTGYGYTF | TGTGCCAGCAGCTTTGTGGGGACAGGGTATGGCTACACCTTC | - | TRBD1 | TRBJ1-2 | TRBV7-9
CASSPLYGGSTDTQYF | TGTGCCAGCAGCCCCCTTTATGGGGGTTCCACAGATACGCAGTATTTT | - | - | TRBJ2-3 | TRBV28
CARSLFGGASTGELFF | TGTGCCAGAAGCCTGTTCGGGGGGGCGAGTACCGGGGAGCTGTTTTTT | - | TRBD2 | TRBJ2-2 | TRBV5-3
CASSPIRTNRGWNEQFF | TGTGCCAGCTCACCGATTAGAACTAACAGGGGGTGGAATGAGCAGTTCTTC | - | TRBD1 | TRBJ2-1 | TRBV18
CASSLDPGYEQYF | TGTGCCAGCAGCTTAGATCCGGGCTACGAGCAGTACTTC | - | - | TRBJ2-7 | TRBV11-2
CASSQEDYNEQFF | TGCGCCAGCAGCCAAGAGGACTACAATGAGCAGTTCTTC | - | - | TRBJ2-1 | TRBV4-3
CASSEGWNTEAFF | TGTGCCAGCAGTGAAGGGTGGAACACTGAAGCTTTCTTT | - | - | TRBJ1-1 | TRBV2
CASSLVRIPLEGYTF | TGTGCCAGCAGTTTGGTCAGGATTCCTCTCGAAGGCTACACCTTC | - | - | TRBJ1-2 | TRBV28
CASSLLGSTQYF | TGTGCCAGCAGCTTATTGGGGTCTACGCAGTATTTT | - | - | TRBJ2-3 | TRBV13
CASSLQGARIDTQYF | TGTGCCAGCAGTTTACAGGGGGCGAGAATAGATACGCAGTATTTT | - | TRBD1 | TRBJ2-3 | TRBV27
CASSLATTGDGDTQYF | TGTGCCAGCAGCTTAGCGACAACAGGCGATGGGGATACGCAGTATTTT | - | - | TRBJ2-3 | TRBV7-9
CASSLVAGGEQYF | TGTGCCAGCAGCTTAGTGGCGGGGGGCGAGCAGTACTTC | - | TRBD2 | TRBJ2-7 | TRBV7-2
CASSSGSGWETQYF | TGTGCCAGCAGTTCGGGTTCAGGGTGGGAGACCCAGTACTTC | - | - | TRBJ2-5 | TRBV27
CASSLTSAPTPYEQYF | TGCGCCAGCAGCTTAACTAGCGCGCCGACTCCCTACGAGCAGTACTTC | - | TRBD2 | TRBJ2-7 | TRBV5-1
CASSPFTGNSPLHF | TGTGCCAGCAGCCCTTTTACGGGTAATTCACCCCTCCACTTT | - | - | TRBJ1-6 | TRBV4-2
CASSEEVQVTDTQYF | TGTGCCAGCAGTGAAGAGGTACAGGTCACAGATACGCAGTATTTT | once | - | TRBJ2-3 | TRBV2
CASSKGGGLWGYTF | TGTGCCAGCAGCAAAGGAGGTGGGCTTTGGGGCTACACCTTC | once | - | TRBJ1-2 | TRBV21-1
CASSQELARETQYF | TGTGCCAGCAGCCAAGAACTAGCTCGGGAGACCCAGTACTTC | few | - | TRBJ2-5 | TRBV14
CASSTPSVNEKLFF | TGTGCCAGCAGCACCCCCTCCGTTAATGAAAAACTGTTTTTT | - | - | TRBJ1-4 | TRBV21-1
CASRDAIYGYTF | TGTGCCAGCAGGGATGCCATATATGGCTACACCTTC | - | - | TRBJ1-2 | TRBV9
CASSQGQGSGNTIYF | TGCGCCAGCAGCCAGGGGCAGGGTTCTGGAAACACCATATATTTT | - | - | TRBJ1-3 | TRBV4-1
CASSSTGTASYEQYF | TGTGCCAGCAGCTCCACCGGGACGGCATCCTACGAGCAGTACTTC | - | - | TRBJ2-7 | TRBV7-9
CASSPGTSGRRVYNEQFF | TGTGCCAGCTCACCCGGGACTAGCGGGAGAAGGGTGTACAATGAGCAGTTCTTC | - | TRBD2 | TRBJ2-1 | TRBV18